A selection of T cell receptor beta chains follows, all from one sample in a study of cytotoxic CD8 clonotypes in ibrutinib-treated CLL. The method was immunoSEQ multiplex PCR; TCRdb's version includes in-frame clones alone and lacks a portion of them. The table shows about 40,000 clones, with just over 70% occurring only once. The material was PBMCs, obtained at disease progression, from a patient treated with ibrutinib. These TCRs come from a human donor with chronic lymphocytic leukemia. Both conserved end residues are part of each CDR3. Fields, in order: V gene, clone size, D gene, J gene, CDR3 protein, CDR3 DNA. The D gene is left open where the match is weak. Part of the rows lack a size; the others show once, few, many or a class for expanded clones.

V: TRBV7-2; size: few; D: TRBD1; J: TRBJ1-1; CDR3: CASRRGTDTEAFF; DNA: TGTGCCAGCAGGCGCGGGACAGACACTGAAGCTTTCTTT
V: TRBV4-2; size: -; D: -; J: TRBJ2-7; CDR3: CASSQRTGTYEQYF; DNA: TGTGCCAGCAGCCAACGGACTGGTACCTACGAGCAGTACTTC
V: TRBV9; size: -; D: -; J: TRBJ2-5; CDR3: CASSGPQETQYF; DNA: TGTGCCAGCAGCGGTCCCCAAGAGACCCAGTACTTC
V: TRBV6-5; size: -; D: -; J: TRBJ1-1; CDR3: CASSLTGAGYTEAFF; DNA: TGTGCCAGCAGTCTCACGGGCGCCGGGTATACTGAAGCTTTCTTT
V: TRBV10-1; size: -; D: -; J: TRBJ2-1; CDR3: CASSDADSSYNEQFF; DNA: TGCGCCAGCAGTGACGCGGACAGCTCCTACAATGAGCAGTTCTTC
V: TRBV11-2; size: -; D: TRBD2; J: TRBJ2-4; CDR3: CASSLDSGGAWDIQYF; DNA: TGTGCCAGCAGCTTAGATAGCGGGGGGGCTTGGGACATTCAGTACTTC
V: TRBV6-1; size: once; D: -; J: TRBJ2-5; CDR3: CASSEGRGLHQYF; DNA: TGTGCCAGCAGTGAGGGGCGGGGACTCCACCAGTACTTC
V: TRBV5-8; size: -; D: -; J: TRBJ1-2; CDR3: CASSSDFGGRDGYTF; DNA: TGTGCCAGCAGCTCAGACTTTGGGGGACGGGATGGCTACACCTTC
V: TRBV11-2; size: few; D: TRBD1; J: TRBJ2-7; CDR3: CASSSQGASYEQYF; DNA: TGTGCCAGCAGCTCCCAGGGGGCTTCCTACGAGCAGTACTTC
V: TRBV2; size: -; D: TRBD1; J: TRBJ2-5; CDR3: CASSFQGEGTQYF; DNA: TGTGCCAGCAGCTTTCAGGGGGAAGGGACCCAGTACTTC
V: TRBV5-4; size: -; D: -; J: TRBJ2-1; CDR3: CASSPPEGGSYNEQFF; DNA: TGTGCCAGCAGCCCCCCCGAGGGGGGCTCCTACAATGAGCAGTTCTTC
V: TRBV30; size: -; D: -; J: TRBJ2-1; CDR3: CAWVRGNEQFF; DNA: TGTGCCTGGGTCCGGGGGAATGAGCAGTTCTTC
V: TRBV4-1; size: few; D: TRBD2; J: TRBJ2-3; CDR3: CASSQDEWGGVDTQYF; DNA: TGCGCCAGCAGCCAAGATGAATGGGGAGGGGTAGATACGCAGTATTTT
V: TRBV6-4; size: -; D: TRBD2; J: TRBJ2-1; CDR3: CASSDSKRESNEQFF; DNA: TGTGCCAGCAGTGACTCTAAGCGGGAGAGTAATGAGCAGTTCTTC
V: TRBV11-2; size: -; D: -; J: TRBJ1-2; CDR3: CASSQVSKGRRAGYTF; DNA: TGTGCCAGCAGCCAAGTCTCCAAGGGGCGGCGCGCAGGCTACACCTTC
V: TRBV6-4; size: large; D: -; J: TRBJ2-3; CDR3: CASSEEAGSTDTQYF; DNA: TGTGCCAGCAGTGAGGAAGCGGGTAGCACAGATACGCAGTATTTT
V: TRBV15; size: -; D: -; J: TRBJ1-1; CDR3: CATSRDLEYTEAFF; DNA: TGTGCCACCAGCAGAGATTTGGAGTACACTGAAGCTTTCTTT